This TCR beta chain was captured in a study of regulatory T cells in long-lasting Graves disease. General observations from the study: Persistent Graves' patients showed reduced TCR diversity versus newly diagnosed patients.

Notes on this clonotype: Its antigen is undetermined.

Arm-PCR of CDR3 regions and iRepertoire HTBI primers were the basis on which TCR beta libraries were built. TCRdb re-analysed the multiplex PCR reads in MiXCR, keeping a single row per CDR3 protein. The table records 600,000 to 800,000 distinct CDR3 sequences, around 30% of them present only once. The time point is: persistent/refractory GD, antithyroid drugs over 5 years with positive TRAb. PBMC RNA served as the TCR library source. Germline V gene sequence: CDR1 MDHEN, CDR2 SYDVKM. Trimming removed 5 bases from V and 2 bases from J; junction bases left unmatched: 9. This CDR3 region has 16 residues.

The chain combines TRBV28 with TRBJ2-1; 7 positions agree with TRBD2. The sequence derives from a female donor with Graves disease. The specimen comprised peripheral blood mononuclear cells (PBMCs), sampled when the disease was refractory, from a patient treated with antithyroid drugs. The CDR3 DNA is TGTGCCAGCAGTCCCAGGACTAGTGGGGCCTACAATGAGCAGTTCTTC. This gives the protein CASSPRTSGAYNEQFF.